What follows is one TCR beta chain and its context. No antigen is known for it. These data belong to a study of beta chain features in type 1 diabetes. The overall study: Patients and healthy donors were similar in age, gender and cell yields. Study-wide results and limits: Type 1 diabetes patients had TCRB CDR3s that were shorter (moderately but significantly so) in all four CD4+ subsets. Equally in patients and controls, shorter templates might have been favored by PCR. Type 1 diabetes patients had fewer VDJ junction insertions and more deletions. For TCRB rearrangement, an influence of HLA type remained unresolved here.

This CDR3 comprises 14 residues. Germline assignment: CDR1 SQVTM and CDR2 ANQGSEA. V dropped 3 bases and J dropped 7; count of bases not matched to a gene: 8. Investigators reverse transcribed all isolated RNA, so they sequenced expressed TCRB transcripts. Profiled with immunoSEQ multiplex PCR; TCRdb holds only in-frame clones, not every one. Of about 340,000 clones in the sample, approximately 9.7% were seen once. Sequencing input: central memory CD4+ T cells from blood. This TCR came from a man aged 25 to 45 with type 1 diabetes. V gene TRBV29-1 combines with J gene TRBJ2-1; 8 nucleotides align to TRBD1. In DNA, the CDR3 is TGCAGCGTTGAGGGACAGGCCCTCGGGAATGAGCAGTTCTTC. This encodes CSVEGQALGNEQFF.